This TCR beta chain was sequenced for a study of T-cell memory formation after mild COVID-19 (dated by TCRdb to the early 2020s). Regarding the research as a whole: TCR sequence clusters from the two donors were found to be largely donor specific. Longitudinal TCRalpha and TCRbeta repertoire sequencing tracked T-cell clones expanding and contracting after mild COVID-19 in a couple of donors. Two young, previously healthy adult volunteers made up the cohort, one male and one female. General study outcomes and caveats: Some responding clones were found in pre-infection memory, which suggests that pre-existing cross-reactive memory T cells took part in the SARS-CoV-2 response. From day 15 to 85, contracting clones showed balanced CD4/CD8 phenotypes, whereas a second wave of clones that expanded from day 15 to 37 leaned towards CD4+. Whether the second-wave clones peaking on day 37 were SARS-CoV-2 specific was not confirmed. Contracting CD4+ clones turned up mainly in the CM and EM memory subsets, whereas EMRA was where CD8+ clones were enriched. The study included only a couple of mild cases, and larger cohorts that include severe cases with pre-infection samples were judged to be necessary.

Ficoll-Paque density gradient centrifugation was the method used to isolate PBMCs. Sequenced on an Illumina NovaSeq 6000. TCRalpha and TCRbeta cDNA libraries were constructed by 5'RACE with constant-segment primers, with sample barcodes and unique molecular identifiers being introduced. Trizol reagent was used to extract RNA from every sample. Libraries were amplified in two PCR steps, with a second sample barcode and Illumina TruSeq adapters added in the second step. The libraries were sequenced on an Illumina NovaSeq using 2 x 150 bp paired-end reads. On the authors' methods: With migec v1.2.7, reads were demultiplexed and then collapsed into UMI-guided consensus sequences. With mixcr v2.1.11, UMI consensuses were aligned to TRA and TRB V and J templates and assembled into clonotypes. Expanded or contracted clonotypes were those called significant by both edgeR and NoisET, with noise models trained on biological replicates. For edgeR calls, a false discovery rate-adjusted p below 0.01 and a log2 fold-change threshold of 1 were applied. As an exploratory analysis of dynamics, max-normalized trajectories of the 1000 most abundant clonotypes were examined with PCA combined with hierarchical clustering. Separately sequenced CD4+ and CD8+ repertoires were used to assign a CD4 or CD8 phenotype to each responding clone. Through fastp at Q25 and MiXCR, TCRdb rebuilt clones from the public reads, retaining in-frame beta chains. All rows with the same CDR3 protein become a single entry with the most common DNA and genes. What appears here as the V and J calls and clone size reflects TCRdb's work, not the paper's. The sample table holds about 270,000 distinct CDR3 sequences, of which around 17% were seen once. The biggest ten clones account for 22% of the sample.

In the germline V gene, CDR1 corresponds to SNHLY and CDR2 to FYNNEI. Deletion took 3 bases off V and 6 bases off J, with a span of 14 bases between the germline ends. The CDR3 has 15 amino acids, counting the end cysteine and phenylalanine. CDR3 DNA only is kept here, 45 bases in frame from base 1. Turning to this clonotype: Its antigen has not been determined. Nothing much larger sits one base from this clone, and base qualities are not available.

The chain links TRBV2 with TRBJ2-2; no D gene call is confident. The source material was PBMCs or a T cell subset sorted from them (not recorded which). The receptor's source is a man between 18 and 35 years old who had mild COVID-19 (a few samples of this study predate the infection). The sample titles of this study are shuffled in the database, so cell type and time point are left out; the donor was told from shared clones. The CDR3 is CASSEVHPSPGELFF. The DNA sequence is TGTGCCAGCAGTGAGGTGCACCCGAGCCCCGGGGAGCTGTTTTTT.